This T cell receptor (beta chain) came from a study of regulatory T cells in long-lasting Graves disease. This clonotype was picked up one time. The antigen remains unidentified. Since a far larger clone is one base different, this is likely a read error. Arm-PCR with iRepertoire HTBI primers amplified the CDR3 regions for these TCR beta libraries. One entry per CDR3 protein results from TCRdb running MiXCR on the multiplex PCR reads. The sample includes some 230,000 distinct CDR3 sequences, 15% to 20% of them seen just once. The germline V gene has CDR1 SGHTA and CDR2 FQGNSA. The CDR3 spans 14 residues. Notes on the study in general: Whereas 1,000 or so public clonotypes were shared by new patients, persistent patients shared more, at approximately 2,700. Sample size was small, which may have lowered accuracy. Repertoires from persistent disease leaned toward TRBV28, TRBJ1-2 and TRBJ2-5. TCR diversity was lower in persistent Graves' patients than in newly diagnosed ones.

Time point noted: newly diagnosed GD, antithyroid drugs for less than 3 months. RNA extracted from PBMCs served as the sequencing template. The sequence derives from a female donor with Graves disease. The chain joins TRBV7-2 to TRBJ1-4; possible D gene TRBD1, 5 bases. The sample was peripheral blood mononuclear cells (PBMCs), taken at new diagnosis, from a patient treated with antithyroid drugs. CDR3 sequence reads: CASSFGGVDEKLSF. CDR3 sequence (DNA): TGTGCCAGCAGTTTTGGGGGAGTAGATGAAAAACTGTCTTTT. The full variable domain, with the rest looked up from reference TRBV7-2 and TRBJ1-4, is GAGVSQSPSNKVTEKGKDVELRCDPISGHTALYWYRQSLGQGLEFLIYFQGNSAPDKSGLPSDRFSAERTGGSVSTLTIQRTQQEDSAVYLCASSFGGVDEKLSFGSGTQLSVL.